These T cell receptor beta chains were read from a single sample in a study of post-analysis software for immune sequencing data. One entry per CDR3 protein, called by TCRdb with MiXCR from the PCR reads. This table has 250,000 to 300,000 distinct CDR3 sequences, 36% appearing once. Sequencing used blood. The receptors shown here come from a girl between 10 and 17 years old with multiple sclerosis. CDR3s include the opening cysteine and the closing phenylalanine or tryptophan. A D gene is named only where the DNA matches it firmly. A row's size may be missing; if present it is once, few, many or a size class.

cdr3_aa cdr3_nt clone_size d_call j_call v_call
CASSRIGQGQSPLHF TGCGCCAGCAGCCGGATTGGACAGGGGCAATCACCCCTCCACTTT few TRBD1 TRBJ1-6 TRBV5-1
CSATNRASGRNEQFF TGCAGTGCCACGAATCGGGCTAGCGGGAGGAATGAGCAGTTCTTC . TRBD2 TRBJ2-1 TRBV20-1
CSGEDDGADTQYF TGCAGCGGTGAAGATGACGGGGCAGATACGCAGTATTTT . . TRBJ2-3 TRBV29-1
CASSLGPGQGYGYTF TGTGCCAGCAGCTTAGGTCCGGGACAGGGTTACGGCTACACCTTC few TRBD1 TRBJ1-2 TRBV11-2
CATSDRQGTNYGYTF TGTGCCACCAGTGATCGACAGGGGACTAACTATGGCTACACCTTC few TRBD1 TRBJ1-2 TRBV24-1
CASSPWTGGGEKLFF TGTGCCAGCAGCCCTTGGACAGGGGGCGGGGAAAAACTGTTTTTT . TRBD1 TRBJ1-4 TRBV6-5
CASSLGGDYAETFF TGCGCCAGCAGCTTGGGAGGGGATTACGCTGAAACTTTCTTT . . TRBJ1-1 TRBV5-1
CAGRYIAPTDTQYF TGTGCCGGCAGGTACATAGCGCCCACAGATACGCAGTATTTT . . TRBJ2-3 TRBV6-5
CASSLVSGRGFGTEAFF TGTGCCAGCAGCTTAGTTTCGGGACGGGGGTTCGGCACTGAAGCTTTCTTT many . TRBJ1-1 TRBV11-2
CASSRTGGGTTNEKLFF TGCGCCAGCAGCCGAACTGGGGGGGGTACAACTAATGAAAAACTGTTTTTT . . TRBJ1-4 TRBV5-1
CASREDLAETQYF TGTGCCAGCAGGGAGGACCTCGCCGAGACCCAGTACTTC . . TRBJ2-5 TRBV12-3/TRBV12-4
CASSPLQGSGAFF TGTGCCAGCAGTCCTTTACAGGGGTCTGGAGCTTTCTTT . TRBD1 TRBJ1-1 TRBV6-5
CASSLTLGQGTEKRFF TGCGCCAGCAGCCTAACTTTGGGACAGGGGACCGAAAAACGGTTTTTT . TRBD1 TRBJ1-4 TRBV4-1
CASSERGSPDSNQPQHF TGTGCCAGCTCTGAACGGGGCAGCCCAGATAGCAATCAGCCCCAGCATTTT . . TRBJ1-5 TRBV18
CASSFVGLSDNEQFF TGTGCCAGCAGTTTCGTGGGGCTTAGTGACAATGAGCAGTTCTTC many . TRBJ2-1 TRBV6-5
CASSLVAGGPEVTYEQYF TGCGCCAGCAGCTTGGTAGCGGGAGGGCCAGAGGTTACCTACGAGCAGTACTTC . TRBD2 TRBJ2-7 TRBV5-1
CATSREQQSGQETQYF TGTGCCACCAGCAGAGAGCAACAGAGTGGGCAAGAGACCCAGTACTTC many . TRBJ2-5 TRBV15
CAISEAGQNEQYF TGTGCCATCAGTGAGGCGGGACAGAACGAGCAGTACTTC . . TRBJ2-7 TRBV10-3
CASSFGPLSSGANVLTF TGTGCCAGCAGCTTTGGACCCCTTTCCTCTGGGGCCAACGTCCTGACTTTC . . TRBJ2-6 TRBV11-2
CASSLSRSSYNEQFF TGTGCCAGCAGTTTATCAAGGAGCTCCTACAATGAGCAGTTCTTC many . TRBJ2-1 TRBV27
CASSFHTGSEQFF TGTGCCAGCAGTTTCCACACAGGGAGTGAGCAGTTCTTC once . TRBJ2-1 TRBV12-3/TRBV12-4
CASSHRQGSNQPQHF TGTGCCAGCAGCCACCGACAGGGGAGCAATCAGCCCCAGCATTTT few TRBD1 TRBJ1-5 TRBV16
CASSRGLADAYEQFF TGTGCCAGCAGTCGGGGACTAGCCGACGCGTATGAGCAGTTCTTC many TRBD2 TRBJ2-1 TRBV6-6
CASSTRSGSLNEKLFF TGTGCCAGTAGTACCCGATCCGGCAGCCTTAATGAAAAACTGTTTTTT few . TRBJ1-4 TRBV19
CASSQGGGEQFF TGCGCCAGCAGCCAAGGGGGAGGTGAGCAGTTCTTC many . TRBJ2-1 TRBV4-1
CASSLGTKTTDTQYF TGTGCCAGCAGCTTAGGGACCAAGACCACAGATACGCAGTATTTT many . TRBJ2-3 TRBV7-8
CASSLLGGGPNEQFF TGTGCCAGCAGTCTTCTGGGCGGGGGGCCCAATGAGCAGTTCTTC many TRBD2 TRBJ2-1 TRBV3-1
CASKGQHTEAFF TGTGCCAGCAAGGGACAGCACACTGAAGCTTTCTTT many TRBD1 TRBJ1-1 TRBV28
CASREVTGQDEQFF TGTGCCAGCAGAGAAGTGACAGGGCAGGATGAGCAGTTCTTC once TRBD1 TRBJ2-1 TRBV7-9
CSARSQGMDYGYTF TGCAGTGCTAGGTCCCAGGGAATGGACTATGGCTACACCTTC . . TRBJ1-2 TRBV20-1
CASSPGQTGEQFF TGTGCCAGCAGCCCGGGACAGACGGGCGAGCAGTTCTTC many TRBD1 TRBJ2-1 TRBV6-5
CASRLTGELFF TGTGCCAGCAGGCTGACCGGGGAGCTGTTTTTT few . TRBJ2-2 TRBV12-3/TRBV12-4
CASSLEASVSYNEQFF TGTGCCAGCAGCTTAGAAGCTAGCGTCTCCTACAATGAGCAGTTCTTC many . TRBJ2-1 TRBV7-6
CSARPGYSQETQYF TGCAGTGCTAGGCCAGGGTATTCCCAAGAGACCCAGTACTTC . . TRBJ2-5 TRBV20-1
CASSLVATSGAYNEQFF TGTGCCAGCAGCTTAGTCGCGACTAGCGGTGCCTACAATGAGCAGTTCTTC many TRBD2 TRBJ2-1 TRBV11-2
CATSDSGKGGRNEQFF TGTGCCACCAGTGATTCTGGTAAAGGGGGGCGGAATGAGCAGTTCTTC few . TRBJ2-1 TRBV24-1
CAISESGARSGELFF TGTGCCATCAGTGAGTCGGGGGCCCGCTCTGGGGAGCTGTTTTTT . . TRBJ2-2 TRBV10-3
CASSLARTGLYQETQYF TGTGCCAGCAGCTTGGCCCGGACAGGGCTCTACCAAGAGACCCAGTACTTC few TRBD1 TRBJ2-5 TRBV5-5